This T cell receptor beta chain was retrieved from a study of blood T cell repertoires in COVID-19. The germline V gene encodes CDR1 KGHSH and CDR2 LQKENI. Trimming took 3 bases from V and 4 from J; bases not matched to a gene: 2. This CDR3 has 15 amino acids. Original handling: From reference gene primer amplification, estimates of nucleated cell counts were derived. The protocol was immunoSEQ multiplex PCR, while the TCRdb copy is restricted to in-frame clones and leaves out a portion. V, J and clone size are taken as reported in that table, and D and trimming were inferred from the DNA itself. Of tens of thousands of clones in the sample, more than 85% are singletons; the top ten hold about 25%.

The chain has TRBV18 and TRBJ2-1; 11 bases fit TRBD2. The sequence was obtained from a woman older than 75 with active or convalescent COVID-19. The sample taken for sequencing was peripheral blood. The CDR3 nucleotides are TGTGCCAGCTCACCGGGACTAGCGGAGTACAATGAGCAGTTCTTC. Its translation: CASSPGLAEYNEQFF.